These 17 T cell receptor beta chains were sequenced from one sample in a study of cytomegalovirus exposure and HLA in healthy donors. Method: immunoSEQ multiplex PCR; TCRdb's copy keeps in-frame clones and lacks some. Among some 98,000 clones listed, approximately 90% were seen once. Sequencing was carried out using PBMCs. These receptors were taken from a woman aged 25 to 39 in good health and CMV-seronegative.

V is TRBV7-2 and J is TRBJ2-7; 7 bases match TRBD1. Germline V CDR1 and CDR2: SGHTA, FQGNSA. The V segment lost 6 bases and the J segment 4 bases; nucleotides outside the gene matches: 9. The CDR3 sequence is 14 residues long. The DNA of the CDR3 is TGTGCCAGCAGGTCCACGAGACAGGGTTACGAGCAGTACTTC. It translates to CASRSTRQGYEQYF.

This sequence joins TRBV29-1 and TRBJ2-7, with D possibly being TRBD2 (6 bases). The CDR3 is 11 residues long. Germline assignment: CDR1 SQVTM and CDR2 ANQGSEA. Trimming removed 7 bases from V and 2 bases from J, with 9 bases in between. The CDR3 reads CSAGTAYEQYF. The CDR3 bases are TGCAGCGCCGGGACTGCCTACGAGCAGTACTTC.

A few counts support this clone. The chain has TRBV11-2 and TRBJ1-5; unclear D gene. Germline-derived CDR1 and CDR2 are SGHAT and FQNNGV. V gave up 0 bases and J gave up 10 bases, with 10 bases separating them. The CDR3 is made up of 13 amino acids. The CDR3, as DNA: TGTGCCAGCAGCTTAGATCCCTCCCGTCCCCAGCATTTT. This translates into CASSLDPSRPQHF.

The chain combines TRBV7-9 with TRBJ1-1, with 9 bases aligning to TRBD1. The CDR3 is 14 amino acids. V lost 1 base and J lost 8; bases outside the gene matches: 5. Germline values: CDR1 SEHNR, CDR2 FQNEAQ (reference sequence). The CDR3 sequence is CASSLEGQGSEAFF. For the CDR3, the DNA is TGTGCCAGCAGCTTAGAAGGACAGGGGAGCGAAGCTTTCTTT. The entire variable domain, with the rest obtained from reference TRBV7-9 and TRBJ1-1, is as follows: DTGVSQNPRHKITKRGQNVTFRCDPISEHNRLYWYRQTLGQGPEFLTYFQNEAQLEKSRLLSDRFSAERPKGSFSTLEIQRTEQGDSAMYLCASSLEGQGSEAFFGQGTRLTVV.

The V and J genes are TRBV9 and TRBJ1-3; 9 bases agree with TRBD1. V was pared by 4 bases and J by 7 bases, with 15 bases of the junction left unmatched. CDR1 is SGDLS and CDR2 is YYNGEE in the germline V gene. The CDR3 is 17 amino acids. CDR3 loop: CASSPRPRTGAHNTIYF. CDR3 DNA sequence: TGTGCCAGCAGCCCGAGGCCTAGGACAGGGGCACACAACACCATATATTTT.

The chain is built from TRBV9 and TRBJ1-6; weak D call: TRBD1 (5 bases). The CDR3 length is 12 residues. The germline CDR1 and CDR2 sequences are SGDLS and YYNGEE. V was cut by 0 bases and J by 10 bases, with 5 bases left in between. CDR3 residues: CASSVGGSPLHF. CDR3 nucleotides: TGTGCCAGCAGCGTAGGGGGCTCACCCCTCCACTTT.

In nucleotides, the CDR3 is TGTGCCAGCAGTCGGGGGACCGCACCTACCTACGAGCAGTACTTC. Its translation: CASSRGTAPTYEQYF. The chain recombines TRBV6-5 with TRBJ2-7, with a tentative D call TRBD2 (6 bases). This CDR3 comprises 15 residues. The V gene's germline CDR1 is MNHEY and CDR2 SVGAGI. Trimming removed 5 bases at V and 2 bases at J, with 16 bases between.

The rearrangement links TRBV27 to TRBJ1-5; the D is unclear. Germline CDR1 and CDR2: MNHEY and SMNVEV (reference sequence). The CDR3 is 16 amino acids. The ends were cut back, 6 bases at V and 5 bases at J, with 20 bases in the middle. CDR3 sequence reads: CASRPFGKGGDQPQHF. CDR3 sequence (DNA): TGTGCCAGCAGGCCGTTTGGGAAAGGAGGCGATCAGCCCCAGCATTTT.

This chain joins TRBV5-1 and TRBJ1-2; no clear D. In germline, CDR1 is SGHRS, CDR2 YFSETQ. The CDR3 runs 14 residues. Trimming took off 1 base at V and 2 bases at J, with 9 bases between the two ends. The DNA for the CDR3 is TGCGCCAGCAGCTTGTCGACTTACAACTATGGCTACACCTTC. Translated: CASSLSTYNYGYTF.

V is TRBV5-1 and J is TRBJ1-1; 11 bases are shared with TRBD1. V trimming: 4 bases; J trimming: 1 base; junction bases outside the gene matches: 9. In germline, CDR1 is SGHRS, CDR2 YFSETQ. This CDR3 region has 17 residues. The CDR3 sequence: CASSSYGTGGANTEAFF. The CDR3 DNA is TGCGCCAGCAGCAGCTACGGGACAGGGGGAGCGAACACTGAAGCTTTCTTT.

The CDR3 DNA is TGCGCCAGCAGCTCCGGGGACTGGAACACCGGGGAGCTGTTTTTT. It translates to CASSSGDWNTGELFF. The V and J genes are TRBV5-1 and TRBJ2-2; D might be TRBD2 (6 bases). Germline-derived CDR1 and CDR2 are SGHRS and YFSETQ. V lost 3 bases and J 1 base, leaving 10 bases between the germline ends. CDR3 length: 15 residues.

This clone was recorded once. The chain is built from TRBV18 and TRBJ1-5; the match to TRBD1 covers 9 bases. CDR1 KGHSH and CDR2 LQKENI come from the germline V gene. Losses at the gene ends were 3 bases for V and 6 bases for J; bases not matched to a gene: 6. The CDR3 contains 15 residues. The CDR3 DNA follows: TGTGCCAGCTCACCGCGGGACAGGGAAGTTCAGCCCCAGCATTTT. This codes for CASSPRDREVQPQHF.

V is TRBV6-5 and J is TRBJ2-7; TRBD2 aligns across 14 bases. The length of the CDR3 is 12 residues. Per the germline V gene, CDR1 is MNHEY and CDR2 is SVGAGI. V trimming: 8 bases; J trimming: 7 bases; junction bases outside the gene matches: 1. Written as DNA, the CDR3 is TGTGCCAGCGGACTAGCGGGGGGAGAGCAGTACTTC. It yields the protein CASGLAGGEQYF.

The chain's CDR3 is CASSLAGGSYGYTF. The CDR3 nucleotides read TGTGCCAGCAGCTTAGCGGGCGGGAGCTATGGCTACACCTTC. The chain joins TRBV7-9 to TRBJ1-2; D remains unclear. This CDR3 is 14 amino acids long. The V end was cut by 0 bases, the J end by 4 bases, with 9 bases between. CDR1 and CDR2 (germline): SEHNR, FQNEAQ (reference sequence).

This clone was seen only a few times. The chain is built from TRBV12-5 and TRBJ1-5, with 10 positions matching TRBD1. V shed 5 bases, J shed 7 bases, and the junction held 5 bases outside the gene matches. Germline V gene data show CDR1 as LGHNT and CDR2 as FRNRAP. CDR3 size: 14 residues. CDR3 protein: CASGLGTGEQPQHF. The CDR3 DNA reads as TGTGCTAGTGGTCTTGGGACAGGGGAACAGCCCCAGCATTTT.

The V call is TRBV27, the J call TRBJ2-7; D is possibly TRBD1 (6 bases). CDR1 and CDR2 from the germline V gene are MNHEY and SMNVEV (reference sequence). V was shortened by 3 bases and J by 3 bases, with 18 bases between the two germline ends. The CDR3 has 16 residues. CDR3 loop: CASSFRTGQRYYEQYF. CDR3 DNA: TGTGCCAGCAGTTTTCGAACCGGACAGCGTTACTACGAGCAGTACTTC.

This clone was seen just once. This sequence joins TRBV9 and TRBJ2-2; 8 bases match TRBD1. CDR1 is SGDLS, CDR2 YYNGEE, per germline. V was pared by 1 base and J by 0 bases, with 8 bases of the junction left unmatched. The CDR3 totals 18 residues. The CDR3 spells CASSVSAGGLSNTGELFF. Here the CDR3 DNA reads TGTGCCAGCAGCGTATCTGCAGGGGGCCTCTCGAACACCGGGGAGCTGTTTTTT.